This is a list of T cell receptor beta chains from one sample in a study of T cells in localized non-small cell lung cancer. The repertoire was sequenced with immunoSEQ multiplex PCR; TCRdb's copy has only in-frame clones and lacks some. The table shows about 24,000 clones, with about 86% occurring only once. Sequenced material: peripheral blood, taken before any cancer treatment. Receptor source: a male donor older than 55 with stage II squamous cell lung carcinoma. Both conserved end residues are part of each CDR3. Fields, in order: J gene, clone size, D gene, V gene, CDR3 protein, CDR3 DNA. A D gene is named only where the DNA matches it firmly. Only some rows state a clone size, as once, few, many or a class for expanded clones.

J: TRBJ2-5
size: NA
D: NA
V: TRBV7-2
CDR3: CASSLVRGQETQYF
DNA: TGTGCCAGCAGCTTGGTTAGGGGTCAAGAGACCCAGTACTTC

J: TRBJ2-7
size: NA
D: NA
V: TRBV7-8
CDR3: CASSLVDNHEQYF
DNA: TGTGCCAGCAGCTTAGTTGACAACCACGAGCAGTACTTC

J: TRBJ2-7
size: NA
D: NA
V: TRBV4-2
CDR3: CASSQESGPATGDEQYF
DNA: TGTGCCAGCAGCCAAGAATCAGGGCCAGCGACTGGGGACGAGCAGTACTTC

J: TRBJ1-2
size: NA
D: NA
V: TRBV5-1
CDR3: CASSIRGWDGYTF
DNA: TGCGCCAGCAGCATTCGAGGATGGGATGGCTACACCTTC

J: TRBJ2-5
size: NA
D: TRBD2
V: TRBV9
CDR3: CASSSLAGVETQYF
DNA: TGTGCCAGCAGCTCCCTCGCGGGAGTCGAGACCCAGTACTTC

J: TRBJ1-1
size: NA
D: NA
V: TRBV6-1
CDR3: CASLSNTEAFF
DNA: TGTGCCAGCCTTTCGAACACTGAAGCTTTCTTT

J: TRBJ1-1
size: NA
D: NA
V: TRBV19
CDR3: CASSIKAAPGTEAFF
DNA: TGTGCCAGTAGTATTAAGGCGGCCCCGGGGACTGAAGCTTTCTTT

J: TRBJ2-1
size: NA
D: TRBD1
V: TRBV6-1
CDR3: CASFSGTVLYNEQFF
DNA: TGTGCCAGTTTTTCCGGGACAGTTTTATACAATGAGCAGTTCTTC

J: TRBJ2-1
size: NA
D: TRBD1
V: TRBV9
CDR3: CASSPYDRANEQFF
DNA: TGTGCCAGCAGCCCTTACGACAGGGCCAATGAGCAGTTCTTC

J: TRBJ2-1
size: NA
D: NA
V: TRBV7-3
CDR3: CASSLQGGNYEQFF
DNA: TGTGCCAGCAGCTTACAGGGCGGGAACTATGAGCAGTTCTTC

J: TRBJ2-3
size: NA
D: NA
V: TRBV4-2
CDR3: CASSQDQSTDTQYF
DNA: TGTGCCAGCAGCCAAGATCAGAGCACAGATACGCAGTATTTT

J: TRBJ1-5
size: NA
D: NA
V: TRBV19
CDR3: CASRLKPGRSHQPQHF
DNA: TGTGCCAGTAGGCTAAAGCCGGGACGGTCACACCAGCCCCAGCATTTT

J: TRBJ2-5
size: NA
D: TRBD1
V: TRBV7-2
CDR3: CASSFDRGPETQYF
DNA: TGTGCCAGCAGCTTCGACAGGGGTCCAGAGACCCAGTACTTC

J: TRBJ2-7
size: NA
D: NA
V: TRBV2
CDR3: CASSPNSYEQYF
DNA: TGTGCCAGCAGTCCGAACTCCTACGAGCAGTACTTC

J: TRBJ2-7
size: NA
D: NA
V: TRBV6-1
CDR3: CASSLQGNPYEQYF
DNA: TGTGCCAGCAGTCTGCAGGGGAATCCCTACGAGCAGTACTTC

J: TRBJ2-2
size: NA
D: TRBD2
V: TRBV9
CDR3: CASSWTSAGELFF
DNA: TGTGCCAGCAGTTGGACTAGTGCCGGGGAGCTGTTTTTT

J: TRBJ2-5
size: NA
D: NA
V: TRBV4-1
CDR3: CASSPPGRETQYF
DNA: TGCGCCAGCAGCCCCCCAGGGAGGGAGACCCAGTACTTC

J: TRBJ2-7
size: NA
D: NA
V: TRBV4-1
CDR3: CASSQGEGDPYEQYF
DNA: TGCGCCAGCAGCCAAGGAGAGGGGGATCCCTACGAGCAGTACTTC

J: TRBJ2-3
size: NA
D: TRBD1
V: TRBV7-8
CDR3: CASSFGTASTDTQYF
DNA: TGTGCCAGCAGCTTTGGGACAGCGAGCACAGATACGCAGTATTTT

J: TRBJ2-7
size: NA
D: TRBD2
V: TRBV7-9
CDR3: CASSPQGLAYEQYF
DNA: TGTGCCAGCAGCCCCCAGGGACTAGCCTACGAGCAGTACTTC

J: TRBJ1-1
size: NA
D: NA
V: TRBV10-2
CDR3: CASSGRQMNTEAFF
DNA: TGCGCCAGCAGTGGGCGACAGATGAACACTGAAGCTTTCTTT

J: TRBJ2-1
size: NA
D: TRBD2
V: TRBV9
CDR3: CASSPGTLGRNEQFF
DNA: TGTGCCAGCAGCCCGGGGACTCTCGGGAGGAATGAGCAGTTCTTC

J: TRBJ2-1
size: NA
D: NA
V: TRBV19
CDR3: CASSISSTTYNEQFF
DNA: TGTGCCAGTAGTATCAGTTCTACAACCTACAATGAGCAGTTCTTC

J: TRBJ1-1
size: NA
D: NA
V: TRBV11-2
CDR3: CASSLDLRSGRDAFF
DNA: TGTGCCAGCAGCTTAGATCTGCGTTCTGGGAGGGACGCTTTCTTT

J: TRBJ1-1
size: NA
D: NA
V: TRBV6-1
CDR3: CASSRNTEAFF
DNA: TGTGCCAGCAGTCGGAACACTGAAGCTTTCTTT

J: TRBJ1-3
size: NA
D: NA
V: TRBV6-1
CDR3: CASSGTSGNTIYF
DNA: TGTGCCAGCAGCGGTACCTCTGGAAACACCATATATTTT

J: TRBJ2-7
size: NA
D: TRBD1
V: TRBV5-6
CDR3: CASSLAQGASYEQYF
DNA: TGTGCCAGCAGCTTGGCGCAGGGGGCATCCTACGAGCAGTACTTC

J: TRBJ2-5
size: NA
D: NA
V: TRBV5-1
CDR3: CASSLKETQYF
DNA: TGCGCCAGCAGCTTGAAAGAGACCCAGTACTTC

J: TRBJ2-1
size: NA
D: NA
V: TRBV19
CDR3: CASSIVGGYYNEQFF
DNA: TGTGCCAGTAGTATAGTAGGGGGATACTACAATGAGCAGTTCTTC

J: TRBJ2-7
size: NA
D: TRBD2
V: TRBV6-6
CDR3: CASSPRLARDEQYF
DNA: TGTGCCAGCAGTCCAAGACTAGCTAGGGACGAGCAGTACTTC

J: TRBJ2-3
size: NA
D: TRBD2
V: TRBV6-5
CDR3: CASSGLADTDTQYF
DNA: TGTGCCAGCAGTGGTCTAGCGGACACAGATACGCAGTATTTT

J: TRBJ2-6
size: NA
D: NA
V: TRBV4-3
CDR3: CASGQGGISGANVLTF
DNA: TGCGCCAGCGGACAGGGAGGGATCTCTGGGGCCAACGTCCTGACTTTC

J: TRBJ1-1
size: NA
D: NA
V: TRBV6-5
CDR3: CAVTTGMNTEAFF
DNA: TGTGCCGTTACTACAGGGATGAACACTGAAGCTTTCTTT

J: TRBJ2-7
size: NA
D: NA
V: TRBV14
CDR3: CASSQDLARDEQYF
DNA: TGTGCCAGCAGCCAAGATCTCGCAAGGGACGAGCAGTACTTC

J: TRBJ2-3
size: NA
D: TRBD2
V: TRBV19
CDR3: CASSTGLAALGATQYF
DNA: TGTGCCAGTAGTACCGGACTAGCGGCTCTCGGGGCTACGCAGTATTTT

J: TRBJ2-1
size: NA
D: TRBD2
V: TRBV28
CDR3: CASSLILAGADDEQFF
DNA: TGTGCCAGCAGTTTAATTTTGGCGGGAGCAGATGATGAGCAGTTCTTC

J: TRBJ2-6
size: once
D: NA
V: TRBV19
CDR3: CASSMYGQQISGANVLTF
DNA: TGTGCCAGTAGTATGTACGGCCAGCAGATTTCTGGGGCCAACGTCCTGACTTTC

J: TRBJ2-7
size: once
D: NA
V: TRBV28
CDR3: CASSLLSGRGEQYF
DNA: TGTGCCAGCAGTTTGCTGTCGGGGAGAGGCGAGCAGTACTTC

J: TRBJ2-5
size: NA
D: NA
V: TRBV15
CDR3: CATSSPLQERETQYF
DNA: TGTGCCACCAGCAGCCCTTTGCAGGAGAGAGAGACCCAGTACTTC

J: TRBJ2-5
size: NA
D: NA
V: TRBV18
CDR3: CASSREPGETQYF
DNA: TGTGCCAGCTCACGTGAACCGGGGGAGACCCAGTACTTC

J: TRBJ1-3
size: NA
D: NA
V: TRBV5-1
CDR3: CASSQGSPNGNTIYF
DNA: TGCGCCAGCAGCCAGGGCAGCCCTAACGGAAACACCATATATTTT

J: TRBJ2-5
size: NA
D: NA
V: TRBV6-1
CDR3: CASSESGGRGTQYF
DNA: TGTGCCAGCAGTGAAAGTGGGGGCCGGGGGACCCAGTACTTC

J: TRBJ1-3
size: NA
D: NA
V: TRBV4-3
CDR3: CASSQGDTHSGNTIYF
DNA: TGCGCCAGCAGCCAAGGAGACACCCACTCTGGAAACACCATATATTTT

J: TRBJ2-5
size: NA
D: NA
V: TRBV11-3
CDR3: CASSLSGGAWGETQYF
DNA: TGTGCCAGCAGCTTATCTGGCGGGGCTTGGGGGGAGACCCAGTACTTC

J: TRBJ2-5
size: few
D: TRBD2
V: TRBV11-1
CDR3: CASSDGLAVETQYF
DNA: TGTGCCAGCAGCGATGGACTAGCGGTAGAGACCCAGTACTTC

J: TRBJ2-5
size: NA
D: TRBD2
V: TRBV10-3
CDR3: CAISEGLAGEETQYF
DNA: TGTGCCATCAGCGAGGGACTAGCGGGAGAAGAGACCCAGTACTTC

J: TRBJ2-7
size: NA
D: NA
V: TRBV7-2
CDR3: CASSQNAGVIGEQYF
DNA: TGTGCCAGCAGCCAGAATGCAGGGGTTATAGGCGAGCAGTACTTC

J: TRBJ2-2
size: NA
D: TRBD1
V: TRBV27
CDR3: CASRGQGALRAGELFF
DNA: TGTGCCAGTAGGGGACAGGGGGCGTTGAGAGCCGGGGAGCTGTTTTTT

J: TRBJ2-7
size: once
D: NA
V: TRBV5-5
CDR3: CASSQDYEQYF
DNA: TGTGCCAGCAGCCAGGACTACGAGCAGTACTTC

J: TRBJ2-6
size: NA
D: NA
V: TRBV11-2
CDR3: CASSPRGAGLESNVLTF
DNA: TGTGCCAGCAGCCCGAGGGGAGCAGGACTCGAATCGAACGTCCTGACTTTC

J: TRBJ2-7
size: NA
D: NA
V: TRBV7-2
CDR3: CASSLVPESEQYF
DNA: TGTGCCAGCAGCTTAGTCCCAGAGAGCGAGCAGTACTTC

J: TRBJ1-1
size: NA
D: NA
V: TRBV10-3
CDR3: CATNRLNTEAFF
DNA: TGTGCCACCAACAGGCTGAACACTGAAGCTTTCTTT

J: TRBJ1-5
size: NA
D: NA
V: TRBV7-2
CDR3: CASSLGHQGPQHF
DNA: TGTGCCAGCAGCTTAGGTCACCAGGGGCCCCAGCATTTT

J: TRBJ2-1
size: NA
D: TRBD2
V: TRBV7-2
CDR3: CASSLFAGGGNEQFF
DNA: TGTGCCAGCAGCCTCTTTGCGGGGGGAGGCAATGAGCAGTTCTTC

J: TRBJ2-1
size: NA
D: NA
V: TRBV27
CDR3: CASASHQGSGYQSSYNEQFF
DNA: TGTGCCAGCGCCTCCCATCAAGGCAGCGGCTATCAGAGCTCCTACAATGAGCAGTTCTTC